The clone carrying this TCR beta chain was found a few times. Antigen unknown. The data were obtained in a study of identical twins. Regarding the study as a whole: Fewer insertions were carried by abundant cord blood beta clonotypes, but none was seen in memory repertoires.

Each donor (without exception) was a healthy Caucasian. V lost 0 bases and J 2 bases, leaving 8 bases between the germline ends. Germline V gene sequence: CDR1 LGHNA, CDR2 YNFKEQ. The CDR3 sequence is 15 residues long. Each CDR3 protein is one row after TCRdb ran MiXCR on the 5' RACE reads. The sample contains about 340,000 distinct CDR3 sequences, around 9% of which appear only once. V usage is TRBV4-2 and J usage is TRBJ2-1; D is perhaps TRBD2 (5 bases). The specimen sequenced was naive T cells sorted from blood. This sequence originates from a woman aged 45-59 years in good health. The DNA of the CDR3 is TGTGCCAGCAGCCAAGAGCTAGCCGCCTACAATGAGCAGTTCTTC. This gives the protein CASSQELAAYNEQFF.